This T cell receptor beta chain was captured by sequencing in a study of T cell clusters in autoimmune cytopenias. This clonotype is labeled medium-sized (0.01 to 0.1%) based on frequency. The CDR3 is 13 residues long. Each sample's input was 200 to 250 ng genomic DNA, roughly 40,000 genome equivalents. TRB rearrangements were amplified by touch-down multiplex PCR with mixed TRB-A/B primers. TCRdb reprocessed the multiplex PCR reads and keeps a single row for each CDR3 protein, giving no DNA. The ten top clones account for 8.3%, within a sample of 5,000 to 7,500 distinct CDR3 sequences. The sequencing sample was made of peripheral blood. The V call is TRBV12-3 or TRBV12-4, the J call TRBJ1-4; TCRdb outputs TRBD1, but without DNA this stays unchecked. The TCR originated in a human donor with an autoimmune cytopenia or autoimmune hepatitis (not recorded which). The CDR3 is CASSLSGDEKLFF.